This T cell receptor (beta chain) was sequenced during a study of blood T cells in healthy people across ages. The study's findings and limits: Getting older went along with TCR beta diversity per million T cells dropping roughly linearly. Possibly confounding the expanded clonotype changes was the fact that donor CMV status was unknown. More naive CD4+ cells and higher diversity marked long-lived donors relative to aged donors.

The second PCR ran about 6 to 12 cycles with a sample-barcoded 5' primer and J-beta primers. Each cDNA molecule carried a tag from a template-switch adaptor that contained 12 random nucleotides. A single record per CDR3 protein comes from TCRdb applying MiXCR to the 5' RACE reads. The sample has approximately 850,000 distinct CDR3 sequences, 44% seen once; the top ten hold roughly 18%. The germline V gene has CDR1 SGHRS and CDR2 YFSETQ. The junction had 7 bases not matched to a gene; V was cut back by 4 bases and J by 6 bases. CDR3 length equals 15 residues. There are a few counts of this clonotype. Its matching antigen is unknown.

The rearrangement uses TRBV5-1 and TRBJ2-1; TRBD1 agrees at 10 bases. This sequence was found in a man in his sixties in good health. Sequencing was done on a sample of blood. The CDR3 region is CASSQRDRGVNEQFF. The CDR3 region has the DNA TGCGCCAGCAGCCAGAGGGACAGGGGTGTCAATGAGCAGTTCTTC. The variable domain in full, with the rest retrieved from reference TRBV5-1 and TRBJ2-1, is KAGVTQTPRYLIKTRGQQVTLSCSPISGHRSVSWYQQTPGQGLQFLFEYFSETQRNKGNFPGRFSGRQFSNSRSEMNVSTLELGDSALYLCASSQRDRGVNEQFFGPGTRLTVL.